The rows below give T cell receptor beta chains drawn from one sample of a study of response to subunit inactivated influenza vaccine. TCRdb analysed the RT-PCR reads with MiXCR anew, one entry per CDR3 protein. The sample yields about 700,000 distinct CDR3 sequences, about 15% seen once. Sequencing used PBMCs from blood, obtained approximately 15 days before vaccination. These TCRs come from a man aged 50 or older who received an inactivated influenza vaccine. The CDR3 runs from the conserved cysteine through the conserved F or W. The D gene is left open where the match is weak. Where a row states a size, it is once, few, many or the class of an expanded clone; other rows omit it.

cdr3_aa,cdr3_nt,clone_size,j_call,v_call,d_call
CSARGATEAFF,TGCAGTGCTAGAGGCGCCACTGAAGCTTTCTTT,few,TRBJ1-1,TRBV20-1,.
CATSDLKGELYNEQFF,TGTGCCACCAGTGATTTGAAGGGGGAACTCTACAATGAGCAGTTCTTC,few,TRBJ2-1,TRBV24-1,.
CASTPAEGEQFF,TGTGCCAGCACCCCCGCGGAAGGGGAGCAGTTCTTC,.,TRBJ2-1,TRBV12-3/TRBV12-4,.
CSVVDSGSGRDNEQFF,TGCAGCGTTGTGGATTCGGGAAGCGGGAGGGACAATGAGCAGTTCTTC,many,TRBJ2-1,TRBV29-1,TRBD2
CASSWGSLSNTEAFF,TGTGCCAGCAGTTGGGGGTCCCTAAGCAACACTGAAGCTTTCTTT,few,TRBJ1-1,TRBV6-2/TRBV6-3,.
CASSESREGETQYF,TGTGCCAGCAGTGAAAGCAGGGAAGGAGAGACCCAGTACTTC,few,TRBJ2-5,TRBV25-1,.
CASRDRVFNEQYF,TGTGCCAGCAGGGACAGGGTGTTTAACGAGCAGTACTTC,.,TRBJ2-7,TRBV27,TRBD1
CSARDRDGYSKSYNEQFF,TGCAGTGCTAGAGATAGGGACGGGTATTCCAAATCCTACAATGAGCAGTTCTTC,.,TRBJ2-1,TRBV20-1,.
CASSLWQHSRETQYF,TGCGCCAGCAGCTTGTGGCAGCACTCCCGGGAGACCCAGTACTTC,many,TRBJ2-5,TRBV5-1,.
CASSQGSGGKSYNEQFF,TGCGCCAGCAGCCAAGGATCGGGGGGGAAGTCCTACAATGAGCAGTTCTTC,.,TRBJ2-1,TRBV4-1,TRBD2
CATSDSDLPRADTQYF,TGTGCCACCAGTGATTCGGACTTACCCCGCGCAGATACGCAGTATTTT,few,TRBJ2-3,TRBV24-1,.
CASSKGQTNTGELFF,TGTGCCAGCAGCAAGGGACAGACTAACACCGGGGAGCTGTTTTTT,.,TRBJ2-2,TRBV7-9,TRBD1
CASSRDLAAPYNEQFF,TGTGCCAGCAGCCGAGATCTAGCGGCCCCCTACAATGAGCAGTTCTTC,.,TRBJ2-1,TRBV7-9,TRBD2
CASSYSPGGITYEQYF,TGTGCCAGCAGTTACTCCCCCGGCGGGATAACCTACGAGCAGTACTTC,few,TRBJ2-7,TRBV6-5,.
CASSQERDYDYEQYF,TGCGCCAGCAGCCAAGAACGGGACTACGACTACGAGCAGTACTTC,.,TRBJ2-7,TRBV4-1,TRBD2
CSAREDRDTQYF,TGCAGTGCTAGAGAGGATCGAGATACGCAGTATTTT,many,TRBJ2-3,TRBV20-1,.
CASSLPNSYNSPLHF,TGTGCCAGCAGTTTGCCTAACTCCTATAATTCACCCCTCCACTTT,.,TRBJ1-6,TRBV28,.
CAWSAGLAYGDTQYF,TGTGCCTGGAGTGCGGGACTAGCGTATGGAGATACGCAGTATTTT,.,TRBJ2-3,TRBV30,TRBD2
CASSSGTGWSNEQFF,TGTGCCAGCAGCTCCGGGACAGGGTGGTCCAATGAGCAGTTCTTC,few,TRBJ2-1,TRBV6-2/TRBV6-3,TRBD1
CASSVRGAVGYEQYF,TGTGCCAGCAGTGTGCGGGGGGCAGTGGGATACGAGCAGTACTTC,few,TRBJ2-7,TRBV2,TRBD2
CASSLTVGSYNEQFF,TGCGCCAGCAGCTTGACTGTTGGTTCCTACAATGAGCAGTTCTTC,many,TRBJ2-1,TRBV5-1,.
CASRSMEGQDIYNEQFF,TGTGCAAGTCGCTCCATGGAGGGACAGGATATCTACAATGAGCAGTTCTTC,.,TRBJ2-1,TRBV12-2,.
CASSLVAGYYEQYF,TGTGCCAGCAGTTTAGTGGCGGGATACTACGAGCAGTACTTC,.,TRBJ2-7,TRBV12-3/TRBV12-4,.
CASSFLAGADNEQFF,TGCGCCAGCAGCTTTCTAGCGGGGGCCGACAATGAGCAGTTCTTC,few,TRBJ2-1,TRBV5-1,TRBD2
CASSEAQGTEAFF,TGTGCCAGCAGTGAAGCGCAGGGCACTGAAGCTTTCTTT,many,TRBJ1-1,TRBV2,.
CATSDVRTKENTDTQYF,TGTGCCACCAGTGATGTCCGGACAAAGGAAAACACAGATACGCAGTATTTT,few,TRBJ2-3,TRBV24-1,.
CASRDLATGELFF,TGTGCCAGCAGGGACCTAGCCACCGGGGAGCTGTTTTTT,many,TRBJ2-2,TRBV6-1,.
CSAFDRSSSYEQYF,TGCAGTGCTTTCGACAGGTCGAGCTCCTACGAGCAGTACTTC,.,TRBJ2-7,TRBV20-1,.
CSVEEGHYNEQFF,TGCAGCGTTGAGGAGGGACATTACAATGAGCAGTTCTTC,.,TRBJ2-1,TRBV29-1,.
CASSTNRGANTEAFF,TGCGCCAGCAGCACAAACAGGGGAGCGAACACTGAAGCTTTCTTT,many,TRBJ1-1,TRBV5-1,TRBD1
CASSLRQGARYEQYF,TGCGCCAGCAGCCTCCGACAGGGGGCTAGATACGAGCAGTACTTC,few,TRBJ2-7,TRBV4-3,TRBD1
CASSTDSPGYGYTF,TGTGCCAGCAGCACGGACAGCCCAGGCTATGGCTACACCTTC,few,TRBJ1-2,TRBV5-8,.
CASSLASSGFSNLYEQYF,TGTGCCAGCAGCTTAGCCTCTAGCGGGTTCTCCAACCTCTACGAGCAGTACTTC,.,TRBJ2-7,TRBV7-2,TRBD2
CASSPVSAYNEQFF,TGTGCCAGCAGCCCGGTTAGCGCGTACAATGAGCAGTTCTTC,few,TRBJ2-1,TRBV11-2,.
CASSPSHRGGNEQFF,TGCGCCAGCAGCCCATCACACCGGGGGGGAAATGAGCAGTTCTTC,.,TRBJ2-1,TRBV4-3,TRBD2
CSAGRDSYTDTQYF,TGCAGTGCCGGTCGGGACTCTTACACAGATACGCAGTATTTT,few,TRBJ2-3,TRBV20-1,.
CASSPFNQPQHF,TGTGCCAGCAGTCCCTTTAATCAGCCCCAGCATTTT,many,TRBJ1-5,TRBV5-8,.
CASSFGSAEAFF,TGTGCCAGCAGTTTTGGGTCCGCTGAAGCTTTCTTT,many,TRBJ1-1,TRBV12-3/TRBV12-4,.
CVSSLQGAVPSEAFF,TGCGTCAGCAGCTTACAGGGGGCGGTGCCGTCTGAAGCTTTCTTT,.,TRBJ1-1,TRBV5-1,TRBD1
CASSFSGAQETQYF,TGTGCCAGCAGTTTTTCGGGGGCCCAAGAGACCCAGTACTTC,many,TRBJ2-5,TRBV27,.
CASSVGFYGYTF,TGTGCCAGCAGTGTGGGGTTCTATGGCTACACCTTC,.,TRBJ1-2,TRBV6-1,.
CASSQQDRVSEAFF,TGTGCCAGCAGCCAACAGGACAGGGTCTCTGAAGCTTTCTTT,.,TRBJ1-1,TRBV16,TRBD1
CSVSRTSSGGGKYTDTQYF,TGCAGCGTATCCCGCACCTCTAGCGGGGGGGGTAAATACACAGATACGCAGTATTTT,.,TRBJ2-3,TRBV29-1,TRBD2
CASSQDRSPGTDTQYF,TGTGCCAGCAGCCAAGATAGGAGTCCCGGCACAGATACGCAGTATTTT,many,TRBJ2-3,TRBV3-1,.
CASSYSEDGYGYTF,TGTGCCAGCAGTTACTCTGAGGATGGCTATGGCTACACCTTC,.,TRBJ1-2,TRBV6-2/TRBV6-3,.
CASSLARAAYEQYF,TGTGCCAGCAGCTTAGCTCGGGCAGCCTACGAGCAGTACTTC,once,TRBJ2-7,TRBV7-6,.
CASSQDWGLGSTDTQYF,TGCGCCAGCAGCCAAGACTGGGGGTTGGGCAGCACAGATACGCAGTATTTT,few,TRBJ2-3,TRBV4-3,.
CATSPPGLAGGVSFF,TGTGCCACCAGCCCCCCCGGACTAGCGGGGGGGGTGTCGTTCTTC,.,TRBJ2-1,TRBV15,TRBD2